The source of this TCR beta chain is a study of tumor and adjacent non-tumor tissue in lung cancer. Turning to the study itself: Samples averaged around 3.9 million productive TCRbeta reads each. Study-level points and caveats: Tumor repertoires had a smaller top 100 clone share than normal lung. TCR diversity was significantly greater in tumor than normal lung tissue.

With regard to this clonotype: Its antigen is as yet unknown. Being one base from a much bigger clone, this may be a read error.

The library came from three nested PCR rounds adapted from ARM-PCR protocols. Using its own MiXCR run on the multiplex PCR reads, TCRdb lists one record per CDR3 protein. Here the sample spans 200,000 to 250,000 distinct CDR3 sequences, over 55% being singletons. No cell sorting was done before RNA was extracted from the tissue. CDR3 length equals 14 residues. The germline V gene has CDR1 DFQATT and CDR2 SNEGSKA (reference sequence). The specimen was lung tumor tissue. The source is a man in his sixties with non-small cell lung cancer. The chain couples TRBV20-1 to TRBJ1-1, with 7 bases fitting TRBD1. CDR3: CSTRAGQSNTEAFF. CDR3 DNA: TGCAGTACTAGGGCGGGACAGTCGAACACTGAAGCTTTCTTT.